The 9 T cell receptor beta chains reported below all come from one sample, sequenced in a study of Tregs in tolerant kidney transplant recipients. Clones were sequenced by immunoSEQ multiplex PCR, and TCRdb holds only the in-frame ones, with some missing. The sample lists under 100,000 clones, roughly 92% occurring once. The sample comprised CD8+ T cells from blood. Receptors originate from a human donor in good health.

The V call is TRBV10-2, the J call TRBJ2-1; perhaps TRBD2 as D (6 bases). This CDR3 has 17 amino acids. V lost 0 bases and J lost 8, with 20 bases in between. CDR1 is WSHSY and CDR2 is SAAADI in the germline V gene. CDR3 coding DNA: TGCGCCAGCAGTGAGTCGAGGCTAGCGAGGCCGGGCGATGAGCAGTTCTTC. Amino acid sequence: CASSESRLARPGDEQFF.

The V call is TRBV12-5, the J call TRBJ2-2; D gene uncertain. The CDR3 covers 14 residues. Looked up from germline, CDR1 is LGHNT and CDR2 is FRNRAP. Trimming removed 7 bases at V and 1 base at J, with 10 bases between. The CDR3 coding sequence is TGTGCTAGTGCCACCGAGCTGAACACCGGGGAGCTGTTTTTT. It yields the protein CASATELNTGELFF.

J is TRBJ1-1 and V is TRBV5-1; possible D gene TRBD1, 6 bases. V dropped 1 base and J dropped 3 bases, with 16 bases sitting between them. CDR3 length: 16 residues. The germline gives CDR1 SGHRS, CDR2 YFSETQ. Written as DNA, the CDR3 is TGCGCCAGCAGCTTGTTCGGGAATTACAGGGACACTGAAGCTTTCTTT. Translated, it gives CASSLFGNYRDTEAFF.

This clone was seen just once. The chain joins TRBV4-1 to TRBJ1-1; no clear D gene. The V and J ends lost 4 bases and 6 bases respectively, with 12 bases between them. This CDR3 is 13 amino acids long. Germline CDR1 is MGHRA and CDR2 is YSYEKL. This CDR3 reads CASSPREIAEAFF. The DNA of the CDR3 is TGCGCCAGCAGCCCAAGGGAGATCGCTGAAGCTTTCTTT.

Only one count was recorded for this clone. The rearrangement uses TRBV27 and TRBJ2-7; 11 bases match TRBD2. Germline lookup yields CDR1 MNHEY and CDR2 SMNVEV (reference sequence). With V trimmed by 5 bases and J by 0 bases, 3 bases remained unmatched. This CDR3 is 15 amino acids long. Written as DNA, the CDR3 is TGTGCCAGCAGTATGACTAGCGGGACCTCCTACGAGCAGTACTTC. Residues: CASSMTSGTSYEQYF.

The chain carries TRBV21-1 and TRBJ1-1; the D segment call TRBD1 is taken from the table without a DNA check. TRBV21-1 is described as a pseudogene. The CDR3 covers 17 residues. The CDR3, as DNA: TGTGCCAGCAGCAAGGGACAGGGGGGCGTAATGAACACTGAAGCTTTCTTT. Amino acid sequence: CASSKGQGGVMNTEAFF.

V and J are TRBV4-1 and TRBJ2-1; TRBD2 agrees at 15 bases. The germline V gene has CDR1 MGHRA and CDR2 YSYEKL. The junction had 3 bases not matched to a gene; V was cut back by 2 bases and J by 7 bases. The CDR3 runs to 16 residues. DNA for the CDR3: TGCGCCAGCAGCCAAAGCGGGACTAGCGGGAGGAATGAGCAGTTCTTC. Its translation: CASSQSGTSGRNEQFF.

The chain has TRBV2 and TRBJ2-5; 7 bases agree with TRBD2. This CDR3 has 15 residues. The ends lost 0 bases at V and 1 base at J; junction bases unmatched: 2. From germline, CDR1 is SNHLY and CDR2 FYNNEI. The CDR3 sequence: CASSEALAVQETQYF. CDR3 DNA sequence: TGTGCCAGCAGTGAAGCCCTAGCGGTCCAAGAGACCCAGTACTTC.

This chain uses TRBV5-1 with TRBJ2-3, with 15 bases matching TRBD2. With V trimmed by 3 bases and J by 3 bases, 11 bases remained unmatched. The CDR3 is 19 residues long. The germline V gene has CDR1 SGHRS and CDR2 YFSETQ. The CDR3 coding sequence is TGCGCCAGCAGCTGGGGACTAGCGGGGGGCACGGAACTGACAGATACGCAGTATTTT. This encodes CASSWGLAGGTELTDTQYF.